This TCR beta chain was identified during a study of beta chain features in type 1 diabetes. Findings and limits, study-wide: Within each of all four CD4+ subsets, Type 1 diabetes patients had TCRB CDR3s that were moderately but significantly shorter.

CDR1 SGHVS and CDR2 FQNEAQ come from the germline V gene. V shed 3 bases, J shed 2 bases, and the junction held 10 bases outside the gene matches. This CDR3 has 18 amino acids. Expressed TCRB transcripts were sequenced because the entire RNA isolate underwent reverse transcription. Some clones are missing from TCRdb's copy, which holds only in-frame ones; the method was immunoSEQ multiplex PCR. The data contain 350,000 to 450,000 clones, roughly 16% of them singletons. As to this clone: The antigen is unknown.

This chain connects TRBV7-8 to TRBJ2-6; TRBD1 agrees at 7 bases. The receptor was derived from a woman aged 18-30 years in good health. Sequencing was carried out using naive CD4+ T cells from blood. The CDR3: CASSFAYRGRTGANVLTF. As DNA, the CDR3 is TGTGCCAGCAGCTTTGCTTACAGGGGCCGGACTGGGGCCAACGTCCTGACTTTC.